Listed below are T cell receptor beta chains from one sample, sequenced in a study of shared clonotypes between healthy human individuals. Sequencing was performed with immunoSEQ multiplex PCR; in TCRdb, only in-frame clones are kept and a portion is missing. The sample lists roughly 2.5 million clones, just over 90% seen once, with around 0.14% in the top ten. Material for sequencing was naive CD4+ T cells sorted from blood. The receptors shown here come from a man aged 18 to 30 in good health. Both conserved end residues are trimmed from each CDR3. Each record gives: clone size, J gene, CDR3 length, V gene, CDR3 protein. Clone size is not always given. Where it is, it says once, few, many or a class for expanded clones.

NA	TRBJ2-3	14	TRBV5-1	ASSSRTSGGTDTQY
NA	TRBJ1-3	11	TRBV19	ASSEVGRNTIY
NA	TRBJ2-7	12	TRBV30	AWSPGGSSYEQY
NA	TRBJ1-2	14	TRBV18	ASSPTRETAVYGYT
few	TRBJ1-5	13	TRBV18	ASSPDRVSNQPQH
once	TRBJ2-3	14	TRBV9	ASSPSGLAGTDTQY
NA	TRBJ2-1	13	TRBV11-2	ASSLGSSSYNEQF
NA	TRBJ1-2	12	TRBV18	ASSPGTANYGYT
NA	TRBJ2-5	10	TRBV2	ASDRGQETQY
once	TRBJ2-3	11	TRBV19	ASKRGSTDTQY
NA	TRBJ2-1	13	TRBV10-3	AISETGQGFHEQF
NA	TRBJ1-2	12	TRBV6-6	ASTWGGGGYGYT
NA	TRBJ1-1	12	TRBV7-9	ASSLGGVDTEAF
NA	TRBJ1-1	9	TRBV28	ASRGDTEAF
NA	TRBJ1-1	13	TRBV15	ATSPRDPGNTEAF
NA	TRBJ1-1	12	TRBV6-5	ASSYSGLGTEAF
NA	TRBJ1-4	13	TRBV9	ASSGDRATNEKLF
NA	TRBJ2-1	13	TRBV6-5	ASSYGLSSYNEQF
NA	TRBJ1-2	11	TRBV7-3	ASSPGPNYGYT
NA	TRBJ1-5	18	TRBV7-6	ASSSTGGQGSRVSNQPQH
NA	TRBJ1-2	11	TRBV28	ASSIDTDYGYT
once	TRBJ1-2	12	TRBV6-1	ASSVREINYGYT
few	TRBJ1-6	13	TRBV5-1	ASSFESPANSPLH
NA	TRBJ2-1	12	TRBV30	AWTPGQAYNEQF
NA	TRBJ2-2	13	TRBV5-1	ASSLGGTNTGELF
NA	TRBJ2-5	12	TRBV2	ASSDYRGPETQY
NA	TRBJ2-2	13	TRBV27	ASSTGGGNTGELF
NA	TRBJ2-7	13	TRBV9	ASSVGSGNSWEQY
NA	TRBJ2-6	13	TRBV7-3	ASSLSGSGANVLT
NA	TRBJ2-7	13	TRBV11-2	ASSQIVLKPYEQY
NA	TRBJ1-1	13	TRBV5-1	ASSLSDRRNTEAF
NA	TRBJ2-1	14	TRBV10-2	ASSESNYGRAREQF
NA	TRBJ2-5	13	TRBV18	ASSLRQGTQETQY
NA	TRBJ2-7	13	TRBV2	ASSEWVGRGGEQY
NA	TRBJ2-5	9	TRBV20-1	SAWGGETQY
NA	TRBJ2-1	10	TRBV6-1	ASSPQARAFF
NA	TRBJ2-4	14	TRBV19	ASSRGRDRGQNIQY
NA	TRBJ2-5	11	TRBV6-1	ASRGAAGETQY
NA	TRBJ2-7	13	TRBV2	ASSRSGSTYYEQY
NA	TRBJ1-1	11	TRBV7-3	ASSFTANTEAF
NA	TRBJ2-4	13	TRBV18	ASSPPGQGNGIQY
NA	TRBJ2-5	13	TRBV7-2	ASRLTSGNQETQY
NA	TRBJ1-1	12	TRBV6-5	ASSYLGGGTEAF
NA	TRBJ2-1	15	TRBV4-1	ASSQGGTGGAGNEQF
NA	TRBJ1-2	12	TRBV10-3	AIRKTGTSDGYT
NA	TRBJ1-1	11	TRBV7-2	ASSPIRGSEAF
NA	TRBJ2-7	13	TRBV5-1	ASSPGVAGVYEQY
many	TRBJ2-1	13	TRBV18	ASSNSGETYNEQF
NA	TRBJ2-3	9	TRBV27	ASSLRDTQY
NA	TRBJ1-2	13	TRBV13	ASSPPPGANYGYT
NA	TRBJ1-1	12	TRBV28	ASSTGVVNTEAF
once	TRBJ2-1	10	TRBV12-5	ASGLDRNEQF
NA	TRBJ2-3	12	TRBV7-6	ASSKDRNTDTQY
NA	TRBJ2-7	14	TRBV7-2	ASSFGTSGISYEQY